These 8 T cell receptor beta chains were sequenced from one sample in a study of blood T cell repertoires in COVID-19. Clones were sequenced by immunoSEQ multiplex PCR, and TCRdb holds only the in-frame ones, with some missing. The table includes more than 100,000 clones, around three quarters detected once. The specimen was peripheral blood. The receptors derive from a woman aged 80 or over with acute or convalescent COVID-19.

The rearrangement links TRBV11-2 to TRBJ2-1; no clear D gene. Germline loops: CDR1 SGHAT, CDR2 FQNNGV. V was trimmed by 4 bases and J by 8 bases, leaving 18 bases between them. This CDR3 comprises 15 residues. The CDR3 DNA is TGTGCCAGCAGCTCCGAGGCCTACCTTCGGGATGAGCAGTTCTTC. Its protein is CASSSEAYLRDEQFF.

V and J are TRBV7-2 and TRBJ1-2, with D possibly being TRBD1 (6 bases). There are 16 residues in the CDR3. V lost 5 bases to trimming and J lost 5 bases, with 21 bases between them. Looked up from germline, CDR1 is SGHTA and CDR2 is FQGNSA. CDR3 protein: CASSLHPRGHSYGYTF. The CDR3, as DNA: TGTGCCAGCAGCCTACATCCGCGGGGGCACTCGTATGGCTACACCTTC.

This sequence joins TRBV6-2 or TRBV6-3 and TRBJ1-1; D remains ambiguous. CDR1 and CDR2 (germline): MNHEY, SVGEGT. The CDR3 has 14 residues. Trimming took 5 bases from V and 0 from J, leaving 10 bases between them. In DNA form, the CDR3 reads TGTGCCAGCAGTCCACACTATGTGAACACTGAAGCTTTCTTT. Translated, it gives CASSPHYVNTEAFF.

This clone occurred once. The CDR3 region is CASSYSWYSKNYGYTF. CDR3 DNA: TGTGCCAGCAGTTACTCGTGGTATAGCAAGAACTATGGCTACACCTTC. The rearrangement uses TRBV6-5 and TRBJ1-2, with unresolved D. The V and J ends lost 0 bases and 2 bases respectively, with 13 bases between them. Germline CDR1 MNHEY, CDR2 SVGAGI. This CDR3 comprises 16 residues.

The chain links TRBV2 to TRBJ1-1, with no clear D. The length of the CDR3 is 14 residues. CDR1 SNHLY and CDR2 FYNNEI come from the germline V gene. V lost 8 bases, J lost 3 bases, and 16 bases lay in between. DNA for the CDR3: TGTGCCAGCGACGAGAACAGCGGAGACACTGAAGCTTTCTTT. As protein: CASDENSGDTEAFF.

This clone was picked up many times. The rearrangement joins TRBV19 to TRBJ1-4; possible D gene TRBD1, 5 bases. The CDR3 length is 13 residues. CDR1 LNHDA and CDR2 SQIVND come from the germline V gene (reference sequence). V lost 4 bases to trimming and J lost 8 bases, with 11 bases between them. In DNA form, the CDR3 reads TGTGCCAGTAGTAAAAGGGGTACCGAAAAACTGTTTTTT. Translating gives CASSKRGTEKLFF.

The rearrangement links TRBV30 to TRBJ1-5; D possibly corresponds to TRBD1 (6 bases). There are 14 residues in the CDR3. The germline gives CDR1 GTSNPN, CDR2 SVGIG (reference sequence). V lost 0 bases and J lost 7, with 13 bases in between. CDR3 DNA: TGTGCCTGGAGTGTAAAGGGAGGGGGACAGCCCCAGCATTTT. Translation gives CAWSVKGGGQPQHF.

This chain uses TRBV19 with TRBJ2-3; D remains ambiguous. Germline lookup yields CDR1 LNHDA and CDR2 SQIVND (reference sequence). V dropped 9 bases and J dropped 2 bases, with 18 bases sitting between them. The CDR3 length is 15 residues. The CDR3 bases are TGTGCCAGCAGCAGAGGAGACCGAATCACAGATACGCAGTATTTT. It translates to CASSRGDRITDTQYF.